This passage covers 32 T cell receptor beta chains from one sample sequenced in a study of CD8 T cells in ankylosing spondylitis. Points from the study as a whole: Apparently characteristic of ankylosing spondylitis blood was a TCR beta motif (about eight highly homologous variants).

TCRdb used MiXCR to reprocess the 5' RACE reads, holding one entry per CDR3 protein. The table records a few hundred thousand distinct CDR3 sequences, under 25% of them present only once. These TCRs are of unknown antigen specificity. The material sequenced was blood, either unsorted or a sorted T cell fraction (not recorded which). The receptor source for this set is a male donor with ankylosing spondylitis.

The chain carries TRBV5-1 and TRBJ1-4, with D perhaps TRBD1 (6 bases). CDR1 and CDR2 (germline): SGHRS, YFSETQ. The CDR3 contains 14 residues. The ends were cut back, 2 bases at V and 5 bases at J, with 10 bases in the middle. CDR3 loop: CASSFGTNNEKLFF. DNA of the CDR3: TGCGCCAGCAGCTTCGGGACAAACAATGAAAAACTGTTTTTT.

This sequence joins TRBV11-3 and TRBJ2-7; 7 positions match TRBD1. The V gene end was trimmed by 5 bases and the J gene end by 0 bases; junction bases not matched to a gene: 4. Germline V gene lookup returns CDR1 SGHNT and CDR2 YENEEA. The CDR3 has 14 residues. CDR3 sequence: CASSTGQPSYEQYF. CDR3 coding DNA: TGTGCCAGCAGCACGGGACAGCCCTCCTACGAGCAGTACTTC.

A few counts support this clonotype. V and J are TRBV6-6 and TRBJ1-2; D unresolved. The CDR3 length is 12 residues. The V gene lost 2 bases and the J gene lost 6 bases, with 7 bases spanning the gap. Germline CDR1 is MNHNY and CDR2 is SVGAGI (reference sequence). The CDR3, as DNA: TGTGCCAGCAGTTACGGGAGCGATGGCTACACCTTC. This gives the protein CASSYGSDGYTF.

Ten or more counts support this clonotype. The V call is TRBV6-1, the J call TRBJ2-7; the match to TRBD1 covers 11 bases. There are 15 residues in the CDR3. CDR1 and CDR2 (germline): MNHNS, SASEGT. With V trimmed by 6 bases and J by 7 bases, 11 bases remained unmatched. The CDR3 protein is CASSLGQGAASEQYF. For the CDR3, the DNA is TGTGCCAGCAGCCTCGGACAGGGGGCTGCGAGTGAGCAGTACTTC.

The rearrangement uses TRBV20-1 and TRBJ1-1, with TRBD1 identical over 7 bases. The ends lost 2 bases at V and 1 base at J; junction bases unmatched: 4. Germline CDR1 is DFQATT and CDR2 is SNEGSKA (reference sequence). There are 14 residues in the CDR3. The CDR3 spells CSARLQGSNTEAFF. CDR3 DNA: TGCAGTGCTAGATTACAGGGGTCGAACACTGAAGCTTTCTTT.

This chain links TRBV10-3 with TRBJ2-1; D remains unclear. The V end lost 4 bases, the J end lost 0 bases, and 13 bases lay between the germline ends. The CDR3 length is 16 residues. The germline CDR1 and CDR2 sequences are ENHRY and SYGVKD. Written as DNA, the CDR3 is TGTGCCATCAGTGGTTTTGGCACCCGCTCCTACAATGAGCAGTTCTTC. This encodes CAISGFGTRSYNEQFF.

The rearrangement links TRBV30 to TRBJ2-1; D uncertain. Germline V lookup: CDR1 GTSNPN, CDR2 SVGIG (reference sequence). Trimming shortened V by 3 bases and J by 2 bases, and 8 bases separated the two germline ends. The CDR3 has 13 amino acids. This CDR3 reads CAWRLNPYNEQFF. The CDR3 DNA sequence: TGTGCCTGGAGACTGAACCCCTACAATGAGCAGTTCTTC. Looking up the rest from reference TRBV30 and TRBJ2-1 gives the full variable domain: SQTIHQWPATLVQPVGSPLSLECTVEGTSNPNLYWYRQAAGRGLQLLFYSVGIGQISSEVPQNLSASRPQDRQFILSSKKLLLSDSGFYLCAWRLNPYNEQFFGPGTRLTVL.

V is TRBV12-3 or TRBV12-4 and J is TRBJ2-1, with TRBD2 identical over 10 bases. The CDR3 consists of 15 residues. The junction had 7 bases not matched to a gene; V was cut back by 6 bases and J by 5 bases. CDR3: CASSPGLAPDNEQFF. The CDR3 DNA follows: TGTGCCAGCAGCCCGGGACTAGCGCCCGACAATGAGCAGTTCTTC.

The chain couples TRBV14 to TRBJ1-1; unclear D gene. V lost 4 bases, J lost 1 base, and 13 bases lay in between. This CDR3 has 15 amino acids. CDR1 and CDR2 (germline): SGHDN, FVKESK. The CDR3 reads CASSPWEAPNTEAFF. CDR3 nucleotides: TGTGCCAGCAGCCCCTGGGAAGCGCCGAACACTGAAGCTTTCTTT.

The chain combines TRBV5-6 with TRBJ2-3; 9 positions match TRBD1. Germline V gene lookup returns CDR1 SGHDT and CDR2 YYEEEE. This CDR3 spans 16 amino acids. After removal of 3 bases from V and 6 bases from J, the junction contained 11 bases not matched to a gene. CDR3 coding DNA: TGTGCCAGCAGCTCCGGGACAGGGTTGAAAGGGGATACGCAGTATTTT. It translates to CASSSGTGLKGDTQYF.

The gene calls are TRBV5-1 and TRBJ2-3; TRBD2 might be the D (6 bases). Germline loops: CDR1 SGHRS, CDR2 YFSETQ. V shed 5 bases and J shed 2 bases, with 12 bases lying between them. The CDR3 covers 14 residues. This CDR3 reads CASRRDSYTDTQYF. In DNA, the CDR3 is TGCGCCAGCAGACGGGACTCGTACACAGATACGCAGTATTTT.

This rearrangement joins TRBV12-3 or TRBV12-4 to TRBJ2-1, with D maybe TRBD1 (5 bases). The CDR3 length is 15 residues. Trimming removed 1 base at V and 4 bases at J, with 11 bases between. CDR3 region: CASSLDRQRYNEQFF. The CDR3 bases are TGTGCCAGCAGTTTAGACCGACAGCGATACAATGAGCAGTTCTTC.

The V gene is TRBV6-2 or TRBV6-3, the J gene TRBJ2-1; possible D gene TRBD1, 6 bases. Trimming cost V 2 bases and J 7 bases, with 9 bases left between them. From germline, CDR1 is MNHEY and CDR2 SVGEGT. The CDR3 has 13 residues. CDR3 coding DNA: TGTGCCAGCAGTTACGGGGGCTTGAATGAGCAGTTCTTC. Protein product: CASSYGGLNEQFF.

This chain links TRBV6-2 or TRBV6-3 with TRBJ1-1, with D possibly being TRBD1 (6 bases). Trimming removed 5 bases from V and 0 bases from J, with 13 bases in between. This CDR3 is 15 amino acids long. CDR1 and CDR2 (germline): MNHEY, SVGEGT. CDR3 residues: CASSPQGIMNTEAFF. The CDR3 nucleotides are TGTGCCAGCAGTCCCCAGGGGATAATGAACACTGAAGCTTTCTTT.

This clonotype has only a few counts. The rearrangement links TRBV28 to TRBJ1-5; no clear D gene. Germline V gene sequence: CDR1 MDHEN, CDR2 SYDVKM. V lost 6 bases and J lost 9, with 15 bases in between. The CDR3 runs 13 residues. The CDR3 sequence: CASRTPGARPQHF. The DNA for the CDR3 is TGTGCCAGCAGAACCCCGGGAGCCAGGCCCCAGCATTTT.

The chain recombines TRBV12-3 or TRBV12-4 with TRBJ2-1; tentatively, D is TRBD2 (6 bases). V lost 5 bases and J lost 2, with 13 bases in between. This CDR3 spans 15 amino acids. The CDR3 is CASSRLANAYNEQFF. The CDR3 DNA follows: TGTGCCAGCAGTCGGCTAGCGAACGCCTACAATGAGCAGTTCTTC.

This clonotype has only a few counts. This chain uses TRBV4-3 with TRBJ2-1, with 7 bases that match TRBD2. Losses at the gene ends were 0 bases for V and 5 bases for J; bases not matched to a gene: 4. Germline loops: CDR1 LGHNA, CDR2 YSLEER. The CDR3 consists of 15 residues. CDR3 coding DNA: TGCGCCAGCAGCCAAGATCCGGGGGGTGACAATGAGCAGTTCTTC. It yields the protein CASSQDPGGDNEQFF.

The chain joins TRBV12-3 or TRBV12-4 to TRBJ2-7, with D possibly matching TRBD2 (6 bases). V was clipped by 6 bases and J by 4 bases, with 10 bases between them. This CDR3 spans 12 amino acids. The DNA for the CDR3 is TGTGCCAGCAGCCCCCGGGAGTACGAGCAGTACTTC. Translated: CASSPREYEQYF.

This clonotype was picked up many times. V is TRBV9 and J is TRBJ2-3, with 7 bases identical to TRBD2. J lost 0 bases, V lost 3 bases, and 13 bases had no gene match. Germline V gene sequence: CDR1 SGDLS, CDR2 YYNGEE. The CDR3 length is 18 residues. CDR3 region: CASSALTFPSGSTDTQYF. CDR3 nucleotides: TGTGCCAGCAGCGCCCTTACCTTCCCTAGCGGAAGCACAGATACGCAGTATTTT.

This chain links TRBV7-2 with TRBJ2-5, with 8 bases identical to TRBD1. The J segment lost 8 bases and the V segment lost 5 bases, leaving 7 bases of the junction unmatched. The CDR3 loop spans 13 amino acids. Germline CDR1 reads SGHTA; CDR2 reads FQGNSA. CDR3 sequence reads: CASSKDRAETQYF. Here the CDR3 DNA reads TGTGCCAGCAGCAAGGACAGGGCCGAAACCCAGTACTTC. Complete variable domain (other parts from reference TRBV7-2 and TRBJ2-5): GAGVSQSPSNKVTEKGKDVELRCDPISGHTALYWYRQSLGQGLEFLIYFQGNSAPDKSGLPSDRFSAERTGGSVSTLTIQRTQQEDSAVYLCASSKDRAETQYFGPGTRLLVL.

V and J are TRBV12-3 or TRBV12-4 and TRBJ2-7, with 10 bases fitting TRBD1. The CDR3 consists of 17 residues. V was pared by 2 bases and J by 7 bases, with 14 bases of the junction left unmatched. The CDR3 nucleotides are TGTGCCAGCAGTTTAACTTTTCCGGGACAGGGGTCCTGGGAGCAGTACTTC. Its protein is CASSLTFPGQGSWEQYF.

In its sample, this clonotype was seen a few times. The J gene is TRBJ2-1, the V gene TRBV27; TRBD2 is a possible D gene (5 bases). Germline CDR1 is MNHEY and CDR2 is SMNVEV (reference sequence). The CDR3 loop spans 15 amino acids. Trimming took off 3 bases at V and 9 bases at J, with 18 bases between the two ends. The CDR3 DNA reads TGTGCCAGCAGTTTCTTCTCGGGGAGTAGGCGTGAGCAGTTCTTC. Its protein product is CASSFFSGSRREQFF.

This clonotype was counted only a few times. The chain joins TRBV11-2 to TRBJ1-6; the D is unclear. The CDR3 spans 15 residues. Germline lookup yields CDR1 SGHAT and CDR2 FQNNGV. Trimming removed 2 bases at V and 7 bases at J, with 12 bases between. CDR3 DNA: TGTGCCAGCAGCTTACTAACGAGCCAGAATTCACCCCTCCACTTT. This encodes CASSLLTSQNSPLHF.

The chain combines TRBV5-1 with TRBJ2-7, with 7 positions matching TRBD1. Germline lookup yields CDR1 SGHRS and CDR2 YFSETQ. This CDR3 spans 13 amino acids. J lost 4 bases, V lost 2 bases, and 3 bases had no gene match. The DNA of the CDR3 is TGCGCCAGCAGCTTTAGCAGGGGGTACGAGCAGTACTTC. Its translation is CASSFSRGYEQYF.

This clonotype was seen a few times. CDR3 nucleotides: TGTGCCAGCAGCGTAGACGTTGGCGGCTATACAGATACGCAGTATTTT. This translates into CASSVDVGGYTDTQYF. The V and J genes are TRBV9 and TRBJ2-3, with unresolved D. Germline CDR1 is SGDLS and CDR2 is YYNGEE. Trimming left V 0 bases short and J 3 bases short, with 14 bases between. This CDR3 spans 16 amino acids.

The V gene is TRBV28, the J gene TRBJ1-2; D gene unclear. Germline CDR1 is MDHEN and CDR2 is SYDVKM. The CDR3 sequence is 13 residues long. The ends were cut back, 10 bases at V and 8 bases at J, with 20 bases in the middle. As DNA, the CDR3 is TGTGCCACCCCACGCATGGGTTCTGGCGGCTACACCTTC. This sequence encodes CATPRMGSGGYTF.

At least ten counts were recorded for this clonotype. The rearrangement links TRBV5-1 to TRBJ2-2; D is possibly TRBD1 or TRBD2 (5 bases each). V was pared by 2 bases and J by 4 bases, with 12 bases between. This CDR3 has 15 amino acids. Germline V CDR1 and CDR2: SGHRS, YFSETQ. The CDR3 sequence: CASSFGGRGTGELFF. The CDR3 DNA follows: TGCGCCAGCAGCTTTGGGGGAAGAGGCACCGGGGAGCTGTTTTTT.

The chain combines TRBV7-7 with TRBJ2-2; no clear D gene. V gave up 0 bases and J gave up 6 bases, with 8 bases separating them. Per the germline V gene, CDR1 is SSHAT and CDR2 is FNYEAQ (reference sequence). This CDR3 region has 14 residues. The CDR3 region has the DNA TGTGCCAGCAGCTTAGCGAGGACGGCCGGGGAGCTGTTTTTT. Its protein product is CASSLARTAGELFF.

The chain joins TRBV4-3 to TRBJ2-1, with 9 bases matching TRBD2. The CDR3 is 16 amino acids. Germline loops: CDR1 LGHNA, CDR2 YSLEER. The V segment lost 3 bases and the J segment 2 bases; nucleotides outside the gene matches: 5. The CDR3 region has the DNA TGCGCCAGCAGCCACAGAGCGGGAGGTACCTACAATGAGCAGTTCTTC. It translates to CASSHRAGGTYNEQFF.

The chain employs TRBV12-3 or TRBV12-4 and TRBJ2-2; 11 bases match TRBD2. J lost 5 bases, V lost 7 bases, and 9 bases had no gene match. This CDR3 is built from 16 residues. In DNA, the CDR3 is TGTGCCAGCAACGTGGGGGGACTAGCGGCTACCGGGGAGCTGTTTTTT. It is translated as CASNVGGLAATGELFF.

This clonotype was seen only a few times. This chain uses TRBV20-1 with TRBJ2-7; 11 bases are a match to TRBD2. Germline loops: CDR1 DFQATT, CDR2 SNEGSKA (reference sequence). This CDR3 contains 16 residues. Trimming took 6 bases from V and 0 from J; bases not matched to a gene: 10. CDR3: CSAPGLAGYSSYEQYF. The CDR3 DNA is TGCAGTGCACCAGGACTAGCGGGTTATAGCTCCTACGAGCAGTACTTC.

J is TRBJ2-1 and V is TRBV5-1, with D tentatively TRBD1 (7 bases). V gave up 4 bases and J gave up 0 bases, with 14 bases separating them. CDR1 is SGHRS, CDR2 YFSETQ, per germline. The CDR3 consists of 16 residues. CDR3 nucleotides: TGCGCCAGCAGCCCCCGGCGGGACAGCTCCTACAATGAGCAGTTCTTC. This encodes CASSPRRDSSYNEQFF.